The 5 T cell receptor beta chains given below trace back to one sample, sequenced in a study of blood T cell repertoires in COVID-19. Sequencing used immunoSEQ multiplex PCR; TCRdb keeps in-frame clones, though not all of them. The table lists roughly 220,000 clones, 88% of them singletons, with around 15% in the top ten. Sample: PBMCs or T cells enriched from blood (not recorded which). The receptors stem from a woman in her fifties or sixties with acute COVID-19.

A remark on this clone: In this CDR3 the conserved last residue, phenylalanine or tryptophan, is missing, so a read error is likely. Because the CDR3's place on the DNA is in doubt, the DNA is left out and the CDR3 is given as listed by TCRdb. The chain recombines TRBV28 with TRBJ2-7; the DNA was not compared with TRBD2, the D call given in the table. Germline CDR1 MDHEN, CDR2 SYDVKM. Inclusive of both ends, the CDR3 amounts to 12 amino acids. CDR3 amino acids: CASRLGTSGSTL.

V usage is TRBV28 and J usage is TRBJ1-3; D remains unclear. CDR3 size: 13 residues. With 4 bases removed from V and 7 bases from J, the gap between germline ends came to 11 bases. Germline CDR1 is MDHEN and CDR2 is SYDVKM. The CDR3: CASSYPRRNTIYF. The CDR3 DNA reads TGTGCCAGCAGTTACCCCCGGCGGAACACCATATATTTT.

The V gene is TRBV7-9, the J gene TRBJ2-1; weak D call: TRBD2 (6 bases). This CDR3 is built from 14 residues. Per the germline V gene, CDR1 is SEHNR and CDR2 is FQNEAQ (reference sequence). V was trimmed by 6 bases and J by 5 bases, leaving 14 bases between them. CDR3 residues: CASRYSSVDNEQFF. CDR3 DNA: TGTGCCAGCAGATATTCTAGCGTCGACAATGAGCAGTTCTTC. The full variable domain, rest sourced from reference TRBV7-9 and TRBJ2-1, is DTGVSQNPRHKITKRGQNVTFRCDPISEHNRLYWYRQTLGQGPEFLTYFQNEAQLEKSRLLSDRFSAERPKGSFSTLEIQRTEQGDSAMYLCASRYSSVDNEQFFGPGTRLTVL.

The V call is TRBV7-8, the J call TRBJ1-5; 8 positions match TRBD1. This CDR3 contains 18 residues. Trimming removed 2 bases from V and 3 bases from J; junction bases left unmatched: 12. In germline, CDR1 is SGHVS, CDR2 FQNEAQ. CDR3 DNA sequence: TGTGCCAGCAGCTTAAGGGAGACAGGGGTAACTTTCAATCAGCCCCAGCATTTT. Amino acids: CASSLRETGVTFNQPQHF.

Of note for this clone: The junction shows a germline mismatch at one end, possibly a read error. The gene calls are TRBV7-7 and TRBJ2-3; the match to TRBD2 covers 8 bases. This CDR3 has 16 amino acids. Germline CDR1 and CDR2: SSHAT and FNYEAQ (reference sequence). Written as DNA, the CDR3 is TGTGCTAGCAGCTACGGACTAGCAAGTGGCACAGATACGCAGTATTTT. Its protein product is CASSYGLASGTDTQYF.